The 16 T cell receptor beta chains below come from one sample, sequenced in a study of blood T cells in healthy people across ages. A J-beta primer mix and a sample-barcoded 5' primer were used in a second PCR of roughly 7 to 12 cycles. MiXCR was run by TCRdb on the 5' RACE reads, yielding one entry per CDR3 protein. Of about 1.8 million distinct CDR3 sequences listed, roughly 52% are singletons. Sample: blood. All receptors come from a woman in her thirties or forties in good health.

V gene TRBV7-3 combines with J gene TRBJ1-2; D unresolved. Trimming took off 5 bases at V and 8 bases at J, with 15 bases between the two ends. The CDR3 totals 13 residues. Germline lookup yields CDR1 SGHTA and CDR2 FQGTGA. CDR3 nucleotides: TGTGCCAGCAGCGCCAATGGGCGGGAAGGCTACACCTTC. Translated: CASSANGREGYTF. Filled out from reference TRBV7-3 and TRBJ1-2, the complete variable domain reads GAGVSQTPSNKVTEKGKYVELRCDPISGHTALYWYRQSLGQGPEFLIYFQGTGAADDSGLPNDRFFAVRPEGSVSTLKIQRTERGDSAVYLCASSANGREGYTFGSGTRLTVV.

The chain links TRBV11-1 to TRBJ2-7; D uncertain. The J call may be faulty, since TRBJ2-5 better matches the DNA end. Per the germline V gene, CDR1 is SGHAT and CDR2 is FQDESV (reference sequence). The CDR3 sequence is 15 residues long. The DNA for the CDR3 is TGTGCCAGCAGCTTCCGGACCACAAATCGAGAGACCCAGTACTTC. It encodes CASSFRTTNRETQYF.

This clonotype was seen a handful of times. The chain recombines TRBV28 with TRBJ2-1, with D unresolved. Per the germline V gene, CDR1 is MDHEN and CDR2 is SYDVKM. Trimming stripped 0 bases from V and 9 bases from J, with 12 bases between. CDR3 length: 14 residues. CDR3 in DNA: TGTGCCAGCAGTTTATGCGCGGCTAGTTGTGAGCAGTTCTTC. Residues: CASSLCAASCEQFF. Variable domain in full (rest from reference TRBV28 and TRBJ2-1): DVKVTQSSRYLVKRTGEKVFLECVQDMDHENMFWYRQDPGLGLRLIYFSYDVKMKEKGDIPEGYSVSREKKERFSLILESASTNQTSMYLCASSLCAASCEQFFGPGTRLTVL.

The chain recombines TRBV7-2 with TRBJ1-2, with 10 nucleotides matching TRBD1. Germline V gene lookup returns CDR1 SGHTA and CDR2 FQGNSA. V shed 1 base, J shed 7 bases, and the junction held 3 bases outside the gene matches. This CDR3 contains 14 residues. The DNA of the CDR3 is TGTGCCAGCAGCTTAGTAGACAGGGGGCTTGGCTACACCTTC. Its translation is CASSLVDRGLGYTF.

This clonotype was seen more than once but under ten times. The J gene is TRBJ2-3, the V gene TRBV29-1, with D possibly TRBD1 on 5 matching bases. The CDR3 sequence is 12 residues long. V lost 6 bases to trimming and J lost 0 bases, with 7 bases between them. Germline V gives CDR1 SQVTM, CDR2 ANQGSEA. DNA for the CDR3: TGCAGCGTAGGACACAGCACAGATACGCAGTATTTT. The encoded protein is CSVGHSTDTQYF.

A few counts support this clonotype. V gene TRBV28 combines with J gene TRBJ2-7; D gene uncertain. The germline V gene encodes CDR1 MDHEN and CDR2 SYDVKM. Trimming shortened V by 5 bases and J by 6 bases, and 14 bases separated the two germline ends. The CDR3 runs to 13 residues. CDR3 DNA: TGTGCCAGCAGTGTATCCCTAGTCGGCGAGCAGTACTTC. Its protein product is CASSVSLVGEQYF.

The rearrangement uses TRBV4-2 and TRBJ1-1; weak D call: TRBD1 (6 bases). V was pared by 2 bases and J by 4 bases, with 14 bases between. The germline V gene encodes CDR1 LGHNA and CDR2 YNFKEQ. The CDR3 loop spans 15 amino acids. The CDR3 bases are TGTGCCAGCAGCCAAAACGGGGACACCATCACTGAAGCTTTCTTT. The encoded protein is CASSQNGDTITEAFF.

The chain combines TRBV20-1 with TRBJ1-5; 9 bases line up with TRBD1. The CDR3 runs to 13 residues. The trim removed 3 bases at V and 6 bases at J, leaving 3 bases unmatched. Germline lookup yields CDR1 DFQATT and CDR2 SNEGSKA (reference sequence). CDR3 in DNA: TGCAGTGCTAGGGACAGGGGAATTCAGCCCCAGCATTTT. Its translation is CSARDRGIQPQHF.

Regarding this clonotype: Relative to the germline gene, one junction end is altered; a read error may explain this. The chain couples TRBV19 to TRBJ2-4, with D tentatively TRBD2 (5 bases). CDR3 length: 13 residues. Germline values: CDR1 LNHDA, CDR2 SQIVND (reference sequence). Here the CDR3 reads CASSIARGNIQYF. DNA for the CDR3: TGCGCCAGTAGTATAGCTCGGGGAAACATTCAGTACTTC.

This clonotype was detected a few times. The DNA of the CDR3 is TGTGCCAGCAGTTACTCCACGGGACGCGGCTCTGGGGCCAACGTCCTGACTTTC. It translates to CASSYSTGRGSGANVLTF. The chain employs TRBV6-5 and TRBJ2-6, with D perhaps being TRBD1 or TRBD2 (5 bases each). Germline V lookup: CDR1 MNHEY, CDR2 SVGAGI. The CDR3 is made up of 18 amino acids. Trimming removed 0 bases from V and 0 bases from J, with 12 bases in between.

This clonotype was observed a few times. V is TRBV29-1 and J is TRBJ2-4, with D perhaps being TRBD1 or TRBD2 (5 bases each). The J call is uncertain, as TRBJ2-7 better fits the DNA end. CDR3 length: 14 amino acids. Germline V gives CDR1 SQVTM, CDR2 ANQGSEA. CDR3 residues: CSVDMGPRGGEQYF. CDR3 DNA sequence: TGCAGCGTTGATATGGGACCCCGGGGTGGCGAGCAGTACTTC.

Note on this clonotype: A read error may account for a junction end that differs from germline. The chain carries TRBV6-1 and TRBJ2-4; 9 bases map to TRBD1. Germline CDR1 MNHNS, CDR2 SASEGT. The CDR3 sequence is 16 residues long. Written as DNA, the CDR3 is TGTGCCTGCAGTGCGGACAGGGGCATAGCCAAAAACATTCAGTACTTC. This translates into CACSADRGIAKNIQYF.

The chain carries TRBV6-2 or TRBV6-3 and TRBJ1-2; 11 nucleotides match TRBD1. Germline CDR1 and CDR2: MNHEY and SVGEGT. The CDR3 loop spans 15 amino acids. The V gene end was trimmed by 1 base and the J gene end by 8 bases; junction bases not matched to a gene: 6. The CDR3 protein is CASSYWADRGLGYTF. The CDR3, as DNA: TGTGCCAGCAGTTACTGGGCGGACAGGGGGCTCGGCTACACCTTC.

This chain uses TRBV6-1 with TRBJ2-3, with 7 bases matching TRBD1. CDR3 length: 14 amino acids. Germline V gene data show CDR1 as MNHNS and CDR2 as SASEGT. Trimming removed 6 bases from V and 2 bases from J; junction bases left unmatched: 5. CDR3 sequence reads: CASRSTGTTDTQYF. The CDR3 nucleotides read TGTGCCAGCAGGTCGACAGGGACCACAGATACGCAGTATTTT.

This chain links TRBV25-1 with TRBJ1-6; maybe TRBD1 (5 bases). Trimming shortened V by 3 bases and J by 10 bases, and 10 bases separated the two germline ends. CDR3 size: 13 residues. CDR1 and CDR2 from the germline V gene are MGHDK and SYGVNS. CDR3 sequence reads: CASSDQGRSPLHF. DNA of the CDR3: TGTGCCAGCAGTGATCAGGGACGATCACCCCTCCACTTT.

The chain has TRBV7-2 and TRBJ2-7; D is undetermined. Deletions cut 8 bases from V and 6 bases from J, with 11 bases between. This CDR3 region has 11 residues. Germline V gives CDR1 SGHTA, CDR2 FQGNSA. CDR3 sequence: CASRARGEQYF. The CDR3 DNA follows: TGTGCCAGCCGAGCCCGAGGCGAGCAGTACTTC.